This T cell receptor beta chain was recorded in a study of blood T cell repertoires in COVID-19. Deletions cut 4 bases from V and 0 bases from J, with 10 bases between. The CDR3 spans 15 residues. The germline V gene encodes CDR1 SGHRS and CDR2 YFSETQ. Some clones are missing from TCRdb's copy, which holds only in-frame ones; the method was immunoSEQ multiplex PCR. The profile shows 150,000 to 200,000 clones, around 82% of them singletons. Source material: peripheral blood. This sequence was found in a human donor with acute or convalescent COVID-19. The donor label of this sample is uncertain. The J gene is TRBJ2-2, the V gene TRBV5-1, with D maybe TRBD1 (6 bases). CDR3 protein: CASSPDRPNTGELFF. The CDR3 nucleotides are TGCGCCAGCAGCCCCGACAGGCCGAACACCGGGGAGCTGTTTTTT.